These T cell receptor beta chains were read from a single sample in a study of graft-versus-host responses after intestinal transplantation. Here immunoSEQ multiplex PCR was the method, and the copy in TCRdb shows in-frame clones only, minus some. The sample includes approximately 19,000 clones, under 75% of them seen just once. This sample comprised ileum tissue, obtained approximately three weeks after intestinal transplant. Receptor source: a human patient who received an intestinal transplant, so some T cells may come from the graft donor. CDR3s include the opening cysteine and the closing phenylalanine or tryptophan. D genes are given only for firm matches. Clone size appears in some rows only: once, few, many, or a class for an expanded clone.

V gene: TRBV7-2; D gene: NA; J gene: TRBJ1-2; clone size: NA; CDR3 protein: CASSLSTGNYGYTF; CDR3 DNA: TGTGCCAGCAGCTTATCCACAGGGAACTATGGCTACACCTTC
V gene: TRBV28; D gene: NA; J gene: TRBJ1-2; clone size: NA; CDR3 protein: CASSLITGNGYTF; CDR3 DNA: TGTGCCAGCAGTTTAATCACAGGGAATGGCTACACCTTC
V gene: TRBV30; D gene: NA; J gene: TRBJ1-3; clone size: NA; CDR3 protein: CAWSVGAAGNTIYF; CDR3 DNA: TGTGCCTGGAGTGTTGGAGCTGCGGGAAACACCATATATTTT
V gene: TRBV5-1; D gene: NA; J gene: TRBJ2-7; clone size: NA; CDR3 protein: CASSYDRPYEQYF; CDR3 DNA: TGCGCCAGCAGCTACGACAGACCCTACGAGCAGTACTTC
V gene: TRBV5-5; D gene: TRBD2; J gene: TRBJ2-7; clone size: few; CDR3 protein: CASSFRGRGEQYF; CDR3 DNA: TGTGCCAGCAGCTTTCGTGGGAGGGGCGAGCAGTACTTC
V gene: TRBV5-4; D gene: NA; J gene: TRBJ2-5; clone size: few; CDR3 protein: CASSLDWLKETQYF; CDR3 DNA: TGTGCCAGCAGCTTAGACTGGTTGAAAGAGACCCAGTACTTC
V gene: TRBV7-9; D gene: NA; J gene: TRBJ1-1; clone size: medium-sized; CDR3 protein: CASSSGSTEAFF; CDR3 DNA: TGTGCCAGCAGCTCGGGGTCTACTGAAGCTTTCTTT
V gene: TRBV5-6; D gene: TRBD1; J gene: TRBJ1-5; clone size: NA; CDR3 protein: CASSTGQGRNQPQHF; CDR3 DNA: TGTGCCAGCAGCACGGGACAGGGTCGCAATCAGCCCCAGCATTTT
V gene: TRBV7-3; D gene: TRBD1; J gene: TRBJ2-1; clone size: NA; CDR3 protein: CASSLRQGEQFF; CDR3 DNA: TGTGCCAGCAGCCTGAGACAGGGGGAGCAGTTCTTC
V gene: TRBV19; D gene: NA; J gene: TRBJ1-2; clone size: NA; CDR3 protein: CASSPHIYYGYTF; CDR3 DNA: TGTGCCAGTAGTCCCCACATATACTATGGCTACACCTTC
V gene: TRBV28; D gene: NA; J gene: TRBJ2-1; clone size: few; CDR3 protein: CASNIGANEQFF; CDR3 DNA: TGTGCCAGCAATATAGGAGCCAATGAGCAGTTCTTC
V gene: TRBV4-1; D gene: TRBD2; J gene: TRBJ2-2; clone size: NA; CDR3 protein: CASSQGGLASNTGELFF; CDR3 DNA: TGCGCCAGCAGCCAAGGGGGACTAGCTTCGAACACCGGGGAGCTGTTTTTT
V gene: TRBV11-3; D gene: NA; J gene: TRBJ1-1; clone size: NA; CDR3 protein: CASSLISDTEAFF; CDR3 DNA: TGTGCCAGCAGCCTTATAAGCGACACTGAAGCTTTCTTT
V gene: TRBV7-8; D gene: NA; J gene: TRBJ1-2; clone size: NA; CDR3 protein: CASSFRPRPLNYGYTF; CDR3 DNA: TGTGCCAGCAGCTTTCGCCCGCGGCCTCTAAACTATGGCTACACCTTC
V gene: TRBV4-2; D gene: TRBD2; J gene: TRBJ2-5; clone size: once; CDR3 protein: CASSRLAGGRETQYF; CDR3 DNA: TGTGCCAGCAGCAGATTAGCGGGGGGGCGAGAGACCCAGTACTTC
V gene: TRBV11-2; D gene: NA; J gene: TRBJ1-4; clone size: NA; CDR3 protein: CASSFVSEKLFF; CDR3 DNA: TGTGCCAGCAGCTTCGTATCGGAAAAACTGTTTTTT
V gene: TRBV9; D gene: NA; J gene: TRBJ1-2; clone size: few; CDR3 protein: CASSVDAGPGYGYTF; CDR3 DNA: TGTGCCAGCAGCGTAGACGCAGGGCCTGGATATGGCTACACCTTC
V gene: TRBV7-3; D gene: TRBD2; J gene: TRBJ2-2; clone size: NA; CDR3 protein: CATAALAGVSGELFF; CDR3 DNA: TGTGCCACCGCGGCCCTAGCGGGGGTTTCCGGGGAGCTGTTTTTT
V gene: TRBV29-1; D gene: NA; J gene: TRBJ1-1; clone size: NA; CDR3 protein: CSVAVFTEAFF; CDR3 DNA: TGCAGCGTTGCAGTTTTCACTGAAGCTTTCTTT
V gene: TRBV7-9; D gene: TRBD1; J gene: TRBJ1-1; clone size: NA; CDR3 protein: CASSSPGQGTEAFF; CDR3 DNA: TGTGCCAGCAGCTCGCCGGGACAGGGGACTGAAGCTTTCTTT
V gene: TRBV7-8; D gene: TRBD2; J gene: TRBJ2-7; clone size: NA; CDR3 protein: CASSLVLAVQYEQYF; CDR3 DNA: TGTGCCAGCAGCTTAGTCCTAGCGGTCCAATACGAGCAGTACTTC
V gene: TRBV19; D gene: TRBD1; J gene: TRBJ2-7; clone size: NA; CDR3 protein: CASSIGDRGYAQYF; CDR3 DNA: TGTGCCAGTAGTATCGGGGACAGGGGGTACGCGCAGTACTTC